These 12 T cell receptor beta chains originate from one sample sequenced in a study of T cell changes during pregnancy in multiple sclerosis. The repertoire was sequenced with immunoSEQ multiplex PCR; TCRdb's copy has only in-frame clones and lacks some. Here the sample spans about 75,000 clones, roughly 90% being singletons. This specimen was peripheral blood, taken in the first trimester of pregnancy. Receptors were obtained from a female donor in good health, enrolled as a control in a pregnancy study.

The genes are TRBV2 and TRBJ1-4; TRBD1 matches 8 bases. CDR3 length: 13 residues. CDR1 is SNHLY and CDR2 is FYNNEI in the germline V gene. J gave up 8 bases and V 9 bases, and 8 bases lay outside the gene matches. This CDR3 is CARGGQGDEKLFF. DNA for the CDR3: TGTGCCAGGGGTGGACAGGGTGACGAAAAACTGTTTTTT.

Details on this clone: Other nucleotide sequences from this sample produce the same CDR3. CDR3: CASSDRGGYTF. DNA of the CDR3: TGCGCCAGCAGCGACAGGGGTGGCTACACCTTC. The chain has TRBV5-1 and TRBJ1-2, with 8 bases that match TRBD1. J lost 7 bases, V lost 4 bases, and 0 bases had no gene match. This CDR3 spans 11 amino acids. Germline V gives CDR1 SGHRS, CDR2 YFSETQ.

The chain is built from TRBV10-3 and TRBJ1-4; D might be TRBD1 (6 bases). V lost 5 bases to trimming and J lost 3 bases, with 16 bases between them. CDR1 ENHRY and CDR2 SYGVKD come from the germline V gene. This CDR3 is 16 amino acids long. DNA for the CDR3: TGTGCCATCAGTACCACAGGGATAGTGGCTAATGAAAAACTGTTTTTT. It translates to CAISTTGIVANEKLFF.

The chain uses TRBV5-1 and TRBJ1-2; 7 bases agree with TRBD1. This CDR3 has 14 residues. J was trimmed by 0 bases and V by 4 bases; bases with no gene match: 3. Germline V gives CDR1 SGHRS, CDR2 YFSETQ. Written as DNA, the CDR3 is TGCGCCAGCAGCGGGGGACAGTCTAACTATGGCTACACCTTC. It yields the protein CASSGGQSNYGYTF.

V and J are TRBV19 and TRBJ2-2; 7 nucleotides match TRBD1. Germline CDR1 LNHDA, CDR2 SQIVND (reference sequence). The CDR3 spans 14 residues. V lost 4 bases and J lost 3; bases outside the gene matches: 2. The CDR3 spells CASSSQGDTGELFF. CDR3 sequence (DNA): TGTGCCAGTAGTAGTCAGGGGGACACCGGGGAGCTGTTTTTT.

This clone was detected a few times. The chain links TRBV6-5 to TRBJ2-5; TRBD2 might be the D (5 bases). CDR3 length: 11 amino acids. Trimming took off 6 bases at V and 5 bases at J, with 7 bases between the two ends. Germline V gives CDR1 MNHEY, CDR2 SVGAGI. The CDR3 here is CASSRGETQYF. The CDR3, as DNA: TGTGCCAGCAGCCGCGGGGAGACCCAGTACTTC.

The rearrangement joins TRBV19 to TRBJ2-2; D unclear. CDR1 and CDR2 (germline): LNHDA, SQIVND (reference sequence). This CDR3 has 12 amino acids. Trimming removed 5 bases at V and 3 bases at J, with 4 bases between. DNA of the CDR3: TGTGCCAGTAGTTTCTACACCGGGGAGCTGTTTTTT. Translating it yields CASSFYTGELFF.

The V call is TRBV4-1, the J call TRBJ2-5; D perhaps matches TRBD2 (6 bases). The V end lost 4 bases, the J end lost 3 bases, and 12 bases lay between the germline ends. CDR1 is MGHRA and CDR2 is YSYEKL in the germline V gene. The CDR3 contains 14 residues. The CDR3: CASSLPGVKETQYF. The CDR3, as DNA: TGCGCCAGCAGCCTCCCGGGGGTCAAAGAGACCCAGTACTTC.

This rearrangement joins TRBV6-5 to TRBJ1-1, with 8 bases fitting TRBD1. V dropped 5 bases and J dropped 11; count of bases not matched to a gene: 10. CDR1 is MNHEY, CDR2 SVGAGI, per germline. This CDR3 contains 13 residues. CDR3 region: CASSLRTGIEAFF. CDR3 nucleotide sequence: TGTGCCAGCAGTCTAAGGACAGGGATTGAGGCTTTCTTT.

The chain uses TRBV5-1 and TRBJ2-5; D unclear. This CDR3 region has 13 residues. Germline CDR1 SGHRS, CDR2 YFSETQ. Between the trimmed V and J ends, which lost 1 base and 4 bases, there was a span of 8 bases. CDR3 sequence reads: CASSLKLRETQYF. The CDR3 DNA reads as TGCGCCAGCAGCTTGAAACTGCGAGAGACCCAGTACTTC.

This clone appeared once. The chain has TRBV14 and TRBJ2-4; 9 nucleotides match TRBD2. Unmatched junction bases numbered 8, after V lost 5 bases and J lost 9 bases. CDR1 is SGHDN, CDR2 FVKESK, per germline. The CDR3 consists of 14 residues. The CDR3 protein is CASSVGIAGAIQYF. The CDR3 bases are TGTGCCAGCAGCGTAGGGATAGCGGGAGCCATTCAGTACTTC.

This clone was seen only once. The chain recombines TRBV29-1 with TRBJ1-1; no reliable D call. Trimming took off 4 bases at V and 6 bases at J, with 12 bases between the two ends. CDR3 length: 12 residues. From germline, CDR1 is SQVTM and CDR2 ANQGSEA. This chain's CDR3 is CSVVRIRAEAFF. CDR3 coding DNA: TGCAGCGTTGTCAGGATACGCGCTGAAGCTTTCTTT.